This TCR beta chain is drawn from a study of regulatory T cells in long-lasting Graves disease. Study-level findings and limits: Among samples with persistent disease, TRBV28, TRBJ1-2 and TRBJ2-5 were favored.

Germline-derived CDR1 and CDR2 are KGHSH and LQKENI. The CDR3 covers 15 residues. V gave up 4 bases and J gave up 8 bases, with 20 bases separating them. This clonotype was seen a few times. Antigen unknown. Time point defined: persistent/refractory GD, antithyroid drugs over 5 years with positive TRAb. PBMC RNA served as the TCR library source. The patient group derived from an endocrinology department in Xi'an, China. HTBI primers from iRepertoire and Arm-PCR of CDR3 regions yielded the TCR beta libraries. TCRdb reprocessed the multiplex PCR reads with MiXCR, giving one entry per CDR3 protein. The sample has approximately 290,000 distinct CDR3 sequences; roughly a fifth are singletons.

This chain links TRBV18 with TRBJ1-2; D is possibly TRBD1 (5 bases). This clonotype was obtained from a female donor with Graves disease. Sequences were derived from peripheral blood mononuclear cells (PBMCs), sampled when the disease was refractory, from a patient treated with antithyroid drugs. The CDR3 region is CASSLQGRSVDGYTF. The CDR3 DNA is TGTGCCAGCTCACTCCAGGGACGGAGTGTCGACGGCTACACCTTC.